This T cell receptor (beta chain) was sequenced for a study of response to subunit inactivated influenza vaccine. TCRdb re-analysed the RT-PCR reads in MiXCR, keeping a single row per CDR3 protein. The table records roughly 710,000 distinct CDR3 sequences, around 13% of them present only once. Study-wide points: The authors suggested that every seasonal influenza vaccination recruits few new T cells.

This clonotype was seen only a few times. Its antigen is as yet unknown. Germline CDR1 reads DFQATT; CDR2 reads SNEGSKA (reference sequence). The junction had 8 bases not matched to a gene; V was cut back by 4 bases and J by 6 bases. There are 15 residues in the CDR3. The source is a man aged 50-60 years who received an inactivated influenza vaccine. The material sequenced was PBMCs from blood, taken 14 to 15 days before vaccination. The chain combines TRBV20-1 with TRBJ2-1; 11 nucleotides agree with TRBD2. CDR3 DNA: TGCAGTGCTATCCCGCTAGCGGGAGGATTCAATGAGCAGTTCTTC. It is translated as CSAIPLAGGFNEQFF.